The 8 T cell receptor beta chains in this list originate from one sample, sequenced in a study of patients and donors after allogeneic stem cell transplantation. From the RT-PCR reads, TCRdb called clonotypes with MiXCR, one entry per CDR3 protein. Among roughly 940,000 distinct CDR3 sequences, under 20% were seen once, and the ten largest hold around 6%. Sequenced sample: blood, either unsorted or a sorted T cell fraction (not recorded which). The receptors here all came from a human donor who was either an allogeneic HSCT recipient or a stem cell or donor lymphocyte infusion donor (not recorded which). It is not recorded whose cells these are; they may come from a transplant donor.

This clonotype was counted only a few times. The chain combines TRBV5-1 with TRBJ2-3; 7 bases line up with TRBD1. Germline V gives CDR1 SGHRS, CDR2 YFSETQ. V lost 3 bases to trimming and J lost 4 bases; unmatched junction nucleotides: 14. CDR3 length: 17 amino acids. The CDR3 loop is CASSWTWDRTSADTQYF. CDR3 nucleotides: TGCGCCAGCAGCTGGACCTGGGACAGAACATCGGCAGATACGCAGTATTTT.

This clonotype was seen ten or more times. J is TRBJ2-1 and V is TRBV5-6; D may be TRBD1 or TRBD2 (6 bases each). Germline V gene sequence: CDR1 SGHDT, CDR2 YYEEEE. The V gene lost 3 bases and the J gene lost 10 bases, with 14 bases spanning the gap. The CDR3 is made up of 13 amino acids. The chain's CDR3 is CASSSQGGWEQFF. CDR3 DNA sequence: TGTGCCAGCAGCTCACAGGGAGGATGGGAGCAGTTCTTC.

This clonotype was counted a few times. This chain links TRBV7-2 with TRBJ2-2; either TRBD1 or TRBD2 may fit D (7 bases each). Germline V gives CDR1 SGHTA, CDR2 FQGNSA. The CDR3 has 16 residues. Deletions cut 2 bases from V and 5 bases from J, with 15 bases between. CDR3 coding DNA: TGTGCCAGCAGCTTACGTAGACAGGGAGGGACCGGGGAGCTGTTTTTT. It is translated as CASSLRRQGGTGELFF.

This clonotype was seen only once. This chain links TRBV5-1 with TRBJ2-1; 8 bases map to TRBD2. The CDR3 length is 15 residues. Germline values: CDR1 SGHRS, CDR2 YFSETQ. The V and J ends lost 0 bases and 8 bases, in that order; junction bases with no gene match: 7. The CDR3 sequence is CASSLVRGGQYEQFF. CDR3 DNA: TGCGCCAGCAGCTTGGTCCGGGGGGGGCAGTATGAGCAGTTCTTC.

This clonotype occurred a few times. The rearrangement uses TRBV12-3 or TRBV12-4 and TRBJ1-2; possible D gene TRBD1, 5 bases. The CDR3 has 12 residues. V lost 8 bases and J 8 bases, leaving 15 bases between the germline ends. The chain's CDR3 is CASGFGASGYTF. The CDR3 nucleotides are TGTGCCAGCGGATTTGGGGCATCCGGCTACACCTTC.

This chain joins TRBV6-2 or TRBV6-3 and TRBJ2-6; D possibly corresponds to TRBD2 (6 bases). The CDR3 has 15 residues. With 7 bases removed from V and 4 bases from J, the gap between germline ends came to 14 bases. Germline-derived CDR1 and CDR2 are MNHEY and SVGEGT. The CDR3 DNA follows: TGTGCCAGCAAACCGCCGGGAGTCGGGGCCAACGTCCTGACTTTC. Residues: CASKPPGVGANVLTF.

In this sample, this clonotype turned up many times. The chain joins TRBV5-6 to TRBJ1-2, with D maybe TRBD1 (5 bases). The CDR3 sequence is 14 residues long. Trimming took 1 base from V and 1 from J, leaving 8 bases between them. Germline CDR1 and CDR2: SGHDT and YYEEEE. Here the CDR3 reads CASSLRDGNYGYTF. The CDR3 DNA sequence: TGTGCCAGCAGCTTGAGGGACGGTAACTATGGCTACACCTTC.

The chain employs TRBV5-6 and TRBJ2-1; 7 bases agree with TRBD1. V lost 5 bases and J lost 6; bases outside the gene matches: 11. This CDR3 is 15 amino acids long. Germline assignment: CDR1 SGHDT and CDR2 YYEEEE. In nucleotides, the CDR3 is TGTGCCAGCAGTCAGACCCTGACAGGGTCCAATGAGCAGTTCTTC. Its protein is CASSQTLTGSNEQFF.